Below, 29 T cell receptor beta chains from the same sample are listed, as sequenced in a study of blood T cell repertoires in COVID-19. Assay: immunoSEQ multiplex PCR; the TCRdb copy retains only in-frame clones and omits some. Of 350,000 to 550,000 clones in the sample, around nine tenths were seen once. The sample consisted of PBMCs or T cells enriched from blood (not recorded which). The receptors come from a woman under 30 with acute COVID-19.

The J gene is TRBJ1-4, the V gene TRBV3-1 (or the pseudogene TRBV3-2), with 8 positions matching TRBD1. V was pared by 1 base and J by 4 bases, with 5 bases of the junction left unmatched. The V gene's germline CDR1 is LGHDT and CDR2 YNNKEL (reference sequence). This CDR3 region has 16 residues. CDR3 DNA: TGTGCCAGCAGCCAAGCAGGACAGGGACGTAATGAAAAACTGTTTTTT. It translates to CASSQAGQGRNEKLFF.

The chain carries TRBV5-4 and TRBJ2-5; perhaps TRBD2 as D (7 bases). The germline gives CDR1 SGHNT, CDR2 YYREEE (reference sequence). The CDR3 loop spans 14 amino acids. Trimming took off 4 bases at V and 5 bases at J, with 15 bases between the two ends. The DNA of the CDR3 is TGTGCCAGCAGCAGGGGGGGGCCCACGGAGACCCAGTACTTC. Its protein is CASSRGGPTETQYF.

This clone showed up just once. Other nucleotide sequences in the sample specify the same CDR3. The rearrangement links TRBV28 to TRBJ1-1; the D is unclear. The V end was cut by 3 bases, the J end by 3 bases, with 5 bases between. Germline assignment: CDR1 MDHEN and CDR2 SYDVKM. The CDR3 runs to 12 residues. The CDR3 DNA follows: TGTGCCAGCAGTTTGAGCGACACTGAAGCTTTCTTT. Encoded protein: CASSLSDTEAFF.

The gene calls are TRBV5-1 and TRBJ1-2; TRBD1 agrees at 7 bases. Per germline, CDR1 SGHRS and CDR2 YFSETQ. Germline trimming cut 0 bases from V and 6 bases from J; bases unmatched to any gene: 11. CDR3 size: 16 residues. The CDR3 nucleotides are TGCGCCAGCAGCTTGGAAACTTTGACAGGGTTGGATGGCTACACCTTC. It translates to CASSLETLTGLDGYTF.

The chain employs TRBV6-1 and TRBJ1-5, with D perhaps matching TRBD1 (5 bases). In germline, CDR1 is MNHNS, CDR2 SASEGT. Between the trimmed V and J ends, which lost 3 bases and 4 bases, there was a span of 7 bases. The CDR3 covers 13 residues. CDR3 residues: CASSDGANQPQHF. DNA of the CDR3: TGTGCCAGCAGTGATGGGGCAAATCAGCCCCAGCATTTT.

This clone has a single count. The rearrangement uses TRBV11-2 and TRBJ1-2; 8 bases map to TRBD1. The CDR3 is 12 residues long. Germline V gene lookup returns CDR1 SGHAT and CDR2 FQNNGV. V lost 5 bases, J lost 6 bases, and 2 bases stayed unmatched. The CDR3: CASSQTGDGYTF. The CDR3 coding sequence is TGTGCCAGCAGCCAGACAGGGGATGGCTACACCTTC.

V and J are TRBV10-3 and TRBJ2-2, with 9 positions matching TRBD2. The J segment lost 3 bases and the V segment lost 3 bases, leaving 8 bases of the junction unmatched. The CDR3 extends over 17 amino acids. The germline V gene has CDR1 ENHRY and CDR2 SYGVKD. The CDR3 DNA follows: TGTGCCATCAGTGAAATGGGAGGCGGGGGGGACACCGGGGAGCTGTTTTTT. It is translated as CAISEMGGGGDTGELFF.

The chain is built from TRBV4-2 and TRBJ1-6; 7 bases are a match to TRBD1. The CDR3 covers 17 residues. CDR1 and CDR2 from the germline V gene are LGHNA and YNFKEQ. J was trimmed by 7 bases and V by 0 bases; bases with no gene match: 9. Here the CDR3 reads CASSQEGDRVGNSPLHF. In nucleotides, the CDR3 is TGTGCCAGCAGCCAAGAGGGTGACAGGGTCGGGAATTCACCCCTCCACTTT.

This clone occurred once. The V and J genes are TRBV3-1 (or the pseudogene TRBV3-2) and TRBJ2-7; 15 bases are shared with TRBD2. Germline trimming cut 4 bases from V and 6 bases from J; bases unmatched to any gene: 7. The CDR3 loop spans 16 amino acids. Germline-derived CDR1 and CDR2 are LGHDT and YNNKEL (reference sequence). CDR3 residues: CASSLGLAGGEVEQYF. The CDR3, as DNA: TGTGCCAGCAGCCTGGGACTAGCGGGGGGAGAGGTCGAGCAGTACTTC.

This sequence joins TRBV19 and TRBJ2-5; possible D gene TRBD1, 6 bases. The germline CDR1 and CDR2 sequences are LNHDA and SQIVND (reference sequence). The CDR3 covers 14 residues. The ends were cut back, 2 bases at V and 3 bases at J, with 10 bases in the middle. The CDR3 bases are TGTGCCAGTAGTATACAGGGGTACAAAGAGACCCAGTACTTC. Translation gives CASSIQGYKETQYF.

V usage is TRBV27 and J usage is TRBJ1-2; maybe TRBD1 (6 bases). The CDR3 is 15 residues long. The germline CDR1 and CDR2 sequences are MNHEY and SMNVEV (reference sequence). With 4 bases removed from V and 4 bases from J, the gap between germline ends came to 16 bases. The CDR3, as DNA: TGTGCCAGCAGTTCACCCCTACAGGGAGTCTATGGCTACACCTTC. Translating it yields CASSSPLQGVYGYTF.

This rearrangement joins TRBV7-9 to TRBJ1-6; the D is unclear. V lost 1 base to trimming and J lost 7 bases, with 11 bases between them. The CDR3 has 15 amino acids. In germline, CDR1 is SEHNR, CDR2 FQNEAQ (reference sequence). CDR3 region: CASSLGAGDNSPLHF. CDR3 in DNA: TGTGCCAGCAGCTTAGGGGCAGGCGACAATTCACCCCTCCACTTT.

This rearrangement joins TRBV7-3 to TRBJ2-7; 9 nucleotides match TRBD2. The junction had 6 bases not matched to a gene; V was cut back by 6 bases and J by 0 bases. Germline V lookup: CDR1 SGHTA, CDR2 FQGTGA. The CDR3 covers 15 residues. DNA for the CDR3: TGTGCCAGCAGAATGGCGGGGGGGCCCTCCTACGAGCAGTACTTC. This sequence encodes CASRMAGGPSYEQYF.

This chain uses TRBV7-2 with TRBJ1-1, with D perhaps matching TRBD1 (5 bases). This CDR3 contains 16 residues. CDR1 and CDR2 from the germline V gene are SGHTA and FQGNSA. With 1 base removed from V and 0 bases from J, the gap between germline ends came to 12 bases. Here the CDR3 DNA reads TGTGCCAGCAGCTTAGGCTGGGCCAGGGTGAACACTGAAGCTTTCTTT. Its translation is CASSLGWARVNTEAFF.

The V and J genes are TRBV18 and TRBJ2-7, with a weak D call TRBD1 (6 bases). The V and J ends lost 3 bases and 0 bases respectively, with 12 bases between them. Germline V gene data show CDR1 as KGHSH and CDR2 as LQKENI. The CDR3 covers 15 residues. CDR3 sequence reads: CASSPRQESSYEQYF. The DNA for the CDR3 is TGTGCCAGCTCACCCCGACAGGAAAGCTCCTACGAGCAGTACTTC.

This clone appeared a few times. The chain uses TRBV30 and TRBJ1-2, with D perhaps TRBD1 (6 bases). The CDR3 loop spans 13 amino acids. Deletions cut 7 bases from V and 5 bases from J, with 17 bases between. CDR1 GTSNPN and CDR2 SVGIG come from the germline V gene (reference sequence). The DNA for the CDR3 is TGTGCCTCCACCCGGACAGAAGGATATGGCTACACCTTC. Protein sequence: CASTRTEGYGYTF. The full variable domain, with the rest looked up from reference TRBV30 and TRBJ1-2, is SQTIHQWPATLVQPVGSPLSLECTVEGTSNPNLYWYRQAAGRGLQLLFYSVGIGQISSEVPQNLSASRPQDRQFILSSKKLLLSDSGFYLCASTRTEGYGYTFGSGTRLTVV.

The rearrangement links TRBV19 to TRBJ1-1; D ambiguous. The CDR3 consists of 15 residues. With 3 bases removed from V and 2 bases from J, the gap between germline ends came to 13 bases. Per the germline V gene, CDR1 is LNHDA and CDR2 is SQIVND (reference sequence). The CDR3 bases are TGTGCCAGTAGTATCTCGGTTGCAAGTAACACTGAAGCTTTCTTT. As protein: CASSISVASNTEAFF.

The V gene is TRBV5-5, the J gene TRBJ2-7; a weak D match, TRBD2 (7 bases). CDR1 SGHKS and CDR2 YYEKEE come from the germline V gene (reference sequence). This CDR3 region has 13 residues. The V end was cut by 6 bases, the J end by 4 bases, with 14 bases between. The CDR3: CASTIGGPYEQYF. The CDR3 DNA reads TGTGCCAGCACCATCGGGGGGCCGTACGAGCAGTACTTC.

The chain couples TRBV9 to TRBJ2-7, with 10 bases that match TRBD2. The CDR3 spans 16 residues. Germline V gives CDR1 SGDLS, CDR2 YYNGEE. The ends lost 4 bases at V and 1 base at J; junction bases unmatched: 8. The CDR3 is CASSPYVAGGSYEQYF. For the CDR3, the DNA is TGTGCCAGCAGCCCGTATGTAGCGGGAGGTTCCTACGAGCAGTACTTC.

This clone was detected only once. CDR3 DNA sequence: TGTGCCAGCAGTTTGAGTGGGACAGTCTTAATAAAGCAGTACTTC. Translated: CASSLSGTVLIKQYF. The rearrangement joins TRBV28 to TRBJ2-7, with 7 bases matching TRBD1. CDR3 length equals 15 residues. J gave up 8 bases and V 3 bases, and 13 bases lay outside the gene matches. Germline V CDR1 and CDR2: MDHEN, SYDVKM.

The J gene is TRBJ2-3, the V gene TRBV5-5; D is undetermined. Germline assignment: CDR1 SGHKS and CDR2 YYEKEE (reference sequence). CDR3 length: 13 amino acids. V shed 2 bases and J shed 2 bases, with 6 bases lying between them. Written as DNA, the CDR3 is TGTGCCAGCAGCTTTGGCTTCACAGATACGCAGTATTTT. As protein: CASSFGFTDTQYF.

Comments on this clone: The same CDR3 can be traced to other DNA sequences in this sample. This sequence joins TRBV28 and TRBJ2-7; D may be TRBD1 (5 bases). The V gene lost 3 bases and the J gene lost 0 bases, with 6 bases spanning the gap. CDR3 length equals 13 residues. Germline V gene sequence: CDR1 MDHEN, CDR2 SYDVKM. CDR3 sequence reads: CASSLTASYEQYF. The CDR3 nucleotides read TGTGCCAGCAGTTTGACAGCCTCCTACGAGCAGTACTTC.

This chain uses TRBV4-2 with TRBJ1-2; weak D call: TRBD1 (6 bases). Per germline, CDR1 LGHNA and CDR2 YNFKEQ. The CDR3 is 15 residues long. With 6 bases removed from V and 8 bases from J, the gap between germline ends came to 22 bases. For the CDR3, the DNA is TGTGCCAGCAGTGGGCTACAGGGTGAATCGATGGGCTACACCTTC. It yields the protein CASSGLQGESMGYTF.

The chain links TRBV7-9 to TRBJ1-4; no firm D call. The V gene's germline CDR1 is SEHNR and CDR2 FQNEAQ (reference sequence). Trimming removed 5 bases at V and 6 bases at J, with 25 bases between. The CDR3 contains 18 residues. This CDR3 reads CASSLGRIGGGTDEKLFF. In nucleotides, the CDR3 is TGTGCCAGCAGCCTAGGCCGGATTGGAGGCGGTACTGATGAAAAACTGTTTTTT.

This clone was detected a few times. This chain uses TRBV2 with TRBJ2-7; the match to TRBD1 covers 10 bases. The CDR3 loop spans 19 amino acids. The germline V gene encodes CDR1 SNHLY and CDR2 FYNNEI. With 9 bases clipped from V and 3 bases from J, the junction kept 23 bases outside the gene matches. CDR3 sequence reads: CARVGDRDRGSPYNYEQYF. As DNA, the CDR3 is TGTGCCAGGGTGGGGGACCGGGACAGGGGAAGTCCCTACAACTACGAGCAGTACTTC. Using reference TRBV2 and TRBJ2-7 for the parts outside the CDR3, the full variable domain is EPEVTQTPSHQVTQMGQEVILRCVPISNHLYFYWYRQILGQKVEFLVSFYNNEISEKSEIFDDQFSVERPDGSNFTLKIRSTKLEDSAMYFCARVGDRDRGSPYNYEQYFGPGTRLTVT.

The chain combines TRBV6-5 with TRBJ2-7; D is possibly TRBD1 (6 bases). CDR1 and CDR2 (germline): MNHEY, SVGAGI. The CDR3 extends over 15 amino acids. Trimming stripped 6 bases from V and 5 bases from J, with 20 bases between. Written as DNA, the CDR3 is TGTGCCAGCAGCTATTACCAACGTAACAGGGACGAGCAGTACTTC. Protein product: CASSYYQRNRDEQYF.

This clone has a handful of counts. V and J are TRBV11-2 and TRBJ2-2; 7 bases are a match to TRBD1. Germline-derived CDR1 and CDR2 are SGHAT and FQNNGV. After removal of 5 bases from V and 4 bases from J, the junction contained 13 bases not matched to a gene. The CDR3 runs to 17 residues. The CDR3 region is CASSQQQGFRGTGELFF. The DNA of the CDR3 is TGTGCCAGCAGCCAACAACAGGGGTTTAGGGGCACCGGGGAGCTGTTTTTT.

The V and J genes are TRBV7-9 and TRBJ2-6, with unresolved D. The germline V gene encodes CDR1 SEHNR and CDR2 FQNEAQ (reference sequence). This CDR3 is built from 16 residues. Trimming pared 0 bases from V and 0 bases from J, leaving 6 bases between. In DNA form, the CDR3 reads TGTGCCAGCAGCTTAGCGCTAACCTCTGGGGCCAACGTCCTGACTTTC. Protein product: CASSLALTSGANVLTF. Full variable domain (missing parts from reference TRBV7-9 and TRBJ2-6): DTGVSQNPRHKITKRGQNVTFRCDPISEHNRLYWYRQTLGQGPEFLTYFQNEAQLEKSRLLSDRFSAERPKGSFSTLEIQRTEQGDSAMYLCASSLALTSGANVLTFGAGSRLTVL.

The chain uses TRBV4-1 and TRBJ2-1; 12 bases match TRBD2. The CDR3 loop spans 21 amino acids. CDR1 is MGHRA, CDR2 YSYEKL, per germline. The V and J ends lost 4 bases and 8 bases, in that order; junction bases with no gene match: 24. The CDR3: CASSPWLGRPTLAGGQHEQFF. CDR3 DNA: TGCGCCAGCAGCCCCTGGCTGGGGAGACCGACACTAGCGGGAGGTCAACATGAGCAGTTCTTC.